This T cell receptor (beta chain) appears in the sequencing data of a study of post-analysis software for immune sequencing data. Study details: Relapsing-remitting, secondary progressive and progressive-relapsing courses of multiple sclerosis were included. Whole-study results and caveats: Five TRBV segments were more frequent in patients than controls; TRBV5-6, TRBV5-1 and TRBV20-1 belonged to this group. Compared with controls, patients showed significantly lower normalized Chao1 diversity. Pronounced co-clustering by F measure was evident among identically batched samples.

A word on this clonotype: Its antigen is undetermined.

The CDR3 contains 16 residues. The junction had 9 bases not matched to a gene; V was cut back by 4 bases and J by 9 bases. Germline V CDR1 and CDR2: MNHEY, SVGEGT. cDNA libraries of TCR beta carried unique molecular identifiers. Starting from around 0.96 to 9.9 million T cells, the study yielded 460,000 or so cDNA molecules. Using its own MiXCR run on the PCR reads, TCRdb lists one record per CDR3 protein. The sample lists hundreds of thousands of distinct CDR3 sequences, 45% seen once, with about 12% in the top ten. Material: blood. The TCR comes from a girl aged 10-17 years with multiple sclerosis. The chain uses TRBV6-2 or TRBV6-3 and TRBJ2-1; 13 bases fit TRBD2. The CDR3 DNA sequence: TGTGCCAGCAGTTCCCGGACTAGCGGGAGTAGGGGTGAGCAGTTCTTC. Amino acid sequence: CASSSRTSGSRGEQFF.